This TCR beta chain was retrieved from a study of T cells after yellow fever vaccination. Study-wide results and limits: A large majority of primary-vaccination clones showed up again after the booster (around 95% CD4, 85% to 90% CD8).

Turning to this clonotype: Its target is unknown.

This CDR3 region has 14 residues. V gave up 8 bases and J gave up 7 bases, with 20 bases separating them. Germline V CDR1 and CDR2: LNHDA, SQIVND (reference sequence). 5'RACE template switching added a universal primer site and UMIs to TCR cDNA. Each CDR3 protein gets one entry after TCRdb re-called the 5' RACE reads with MiXCR. The repertoire holds a few hundred thousand distinct CDR3 sequences, with about 6.9% as singletons. The chain joins TRBV19 to TRBJ1-2, with D possibly being TRBD1 (6 bases). The TCR was taken from a man in his late teens or twenties who received the YFV17D yellow fever vaccine. The sample consisted of PBMCs, taken more than 35 days after the first yellow fever vaccination. The CDR3 DNA is TGTGCCAGTCTGGGCCAAACAGGGAAGTCTGGCTACACCTTC. This gives the protein CASLGQTGKSGYTF.